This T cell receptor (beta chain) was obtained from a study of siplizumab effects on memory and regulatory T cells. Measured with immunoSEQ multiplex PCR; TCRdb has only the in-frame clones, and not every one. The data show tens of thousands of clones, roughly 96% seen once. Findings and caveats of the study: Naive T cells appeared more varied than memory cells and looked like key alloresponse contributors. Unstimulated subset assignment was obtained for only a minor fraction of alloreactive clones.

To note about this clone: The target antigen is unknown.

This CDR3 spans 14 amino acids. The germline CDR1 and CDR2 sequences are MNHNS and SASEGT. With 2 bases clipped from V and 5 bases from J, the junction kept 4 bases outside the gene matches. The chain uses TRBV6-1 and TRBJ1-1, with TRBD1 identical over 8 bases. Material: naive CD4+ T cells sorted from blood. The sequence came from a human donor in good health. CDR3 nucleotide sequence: TGTGCCAGCAGTGAAAGACAGGGGCTTACTGAAGCTTTCTTT. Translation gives CASSERQGLTEAFF.